The present entry profiles one TCR beta chain with its context. The antigen is unknown. These data belong to a study of CD8 T cell repertoires and HIV-1 epitope variants. Per germline, CDR1 MDHEN and CDR2 SYDVKM. V shed 3 bases and J shed 2 bases, with 11 bases lying between them. The CDR3 consists of 14 residues. Here immunoSEQ multiplex PCR was the method, and the copy in TCRdb shows in-frame clones only, minus some. The sample consists of 6,000 or so clones, more than 60% of them appearing once. Source material: cultured CD8+ T cells derived from PBMCs. This chain joins TRBV28 and TRBJ2-7, with a possible D match to TRBD2 (6 bases). The origin of this receptor is a male donor with HIV. CDR3 nucleotide sequence: TGTGCCAGCAGTTTGGGGACTCCCGCCTACGAGCAGTACTTC. It encodes CASSLGTPAYEQYF.